This TCR beta chain was sequenced in a study of OX40 agonist ivuxolimab in advanced cancers. Turning to the study itself: The dose-escalation group included hepatocellular carcinoma, melanoma, renal cell carcinoma and head and neck cancer.

Trimming took 3 bases from V and 6 from J, leaving 6 bases between them. Germline loops: CDR1 SGHTA, CDR2 FQGNSA. This CDR3 is built from 11 residues. This clone was found a few times. Data came from immunoSEQ multiplex PCR; TCRdb stores just in-frame clones and leaves some out. The table shows 65,000 to 80,000 clones, with over 75% occurring only once. The material was CD4+ or CD8+ T cells sorted from blood, obtained in a trial of the OX40 agonist ivuxolimab. The source is an adult with an advanced solid tumor such as melanoma, head and neck, liver or kidney cancer. The J gene is TRBJ2-7, the V gene TRBV7-2; D not resolved. CDR3 bases: TGTGCCAGCAGCTTTAAGCGCGAGCAGTACTTC. Its protein is CASSFKREQYF.